Described below is a single T cell receptor (beta chain) sequence and its context. The antigen remains unidentified. The PCR primers covered 54 TRBV and 13 TRBJ segments. TCRdb keeps only in-frame clones here, not all; method: immunoSEQ multiplex PCR. The sample carries about 120,000 clones, about 92% recorded once. This entry is derived from a study of T cell repertoires and HLA-DP antigens. Study-wide context: CD4+ T cells were cocultured with HeLa cells expressing HLA-DP. Versus self, one alloantigen differed at one groove amino acid, the other at roughly ten. Pre-culture CD4+ samples used approximately 1,200 ng DNA versus around 220 ng for CD137+CD4+ sorts.

CDR1 is SQVTM, CDR2 ANQGSEA, per germline. Trimming took 3 bases from V and 5 from J; bases not matched to a gene: 7. This CDR3 is 15 amino acids long. The V call is TRBV29-1, the J call TRBJ2-2, with 9 bases aligning to TRBD1. The origin of this receptor is a young woman in good health and CMV-seronegative. Source material: CD4+ T cells from PBMCs. The CDR3 region has the DNA TGCAGCGTTGACGTTTTGGGGACAGGGACCGGGGAGCTGTTTTTT. Its protein is CSVDVLGTGTGELFF.